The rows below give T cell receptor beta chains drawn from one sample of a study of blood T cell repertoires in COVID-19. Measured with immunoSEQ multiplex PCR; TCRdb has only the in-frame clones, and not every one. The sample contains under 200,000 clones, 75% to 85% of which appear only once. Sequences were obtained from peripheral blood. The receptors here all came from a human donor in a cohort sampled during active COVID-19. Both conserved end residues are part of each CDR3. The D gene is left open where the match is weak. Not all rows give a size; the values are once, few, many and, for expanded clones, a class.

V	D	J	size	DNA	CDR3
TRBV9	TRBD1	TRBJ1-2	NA	TGTGCCAGCAGCACCCGGGACAGGGGCTTAGATGGCTACACCTTC	CASSTRDRGLDGYTF
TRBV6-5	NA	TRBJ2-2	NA	TGTGCCAGCAGTTTAACCCGTCGAGCACCCGGGGAGCTGTTTTTT	CASSLTRRAPGELFF
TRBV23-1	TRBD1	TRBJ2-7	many	TGCGCCAGCAGTCAATCTGGGGACAGGCCCTACGAGCAGTACTTC	CASSQSGDRPYEQYF
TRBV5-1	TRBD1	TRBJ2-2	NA	TGCGCCAGCACCGGGATCTTTTACAGGGGCACCGGGGAGCTGTTTTTT	CASTGIFYRGTGELFF
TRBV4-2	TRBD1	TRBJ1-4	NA	TGTGCCAGCAGCCCGGGACAGGGGGCGCGTGGTGAAAAACTGTTTTTT	CASSPGQGARGEKLFF
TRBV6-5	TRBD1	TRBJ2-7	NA	TGTGCCAGTTGGGGGACAGGCAACGGCGAGCAGTACTTC	CASWGTGNGEQYF
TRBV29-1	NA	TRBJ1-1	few	TGCAGCGTTGCCGGACTGACGATGAACACTGAAGCTTTCTTT	CSVAGLTMNTEAFF
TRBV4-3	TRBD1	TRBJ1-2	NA	TGCGCCAGCAGCCAAGGAACAGGGGATGGCTACACCTTC	CASSQGTGDGYTF
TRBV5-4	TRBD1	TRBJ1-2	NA	TGTGCCAGCAGCTTGTCGGACAGGGGCTATGGCTACACCTTC	CASSLSDRGYGYTF
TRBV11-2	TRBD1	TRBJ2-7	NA	TGTGCCAGCAGCCCGACCGGGAAGGACAGGTCCTACGAGCAGTACTTC	CASSPTGKDRSYEQYF
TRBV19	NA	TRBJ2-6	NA	TGTGCCAGTAGAGAGGGGGCTGGGGCCAACGTCCTGACTTTC	CASREGAGANVLTF
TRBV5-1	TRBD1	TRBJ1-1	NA	TGCGCCAGCAGCTTGAGGACAGGGCAGGTCACTGAAGCTTTCTTT	CASSLRTGQVTEAFF
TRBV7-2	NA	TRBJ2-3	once	TGTGCCAGCAGCTTATTCACTGGCGGTGACACAGATACGCAGTATTTT	CASSLFTGGDTDTQYF
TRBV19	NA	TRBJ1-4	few	TGTGCCACGGGACAAGAAGCAACTAATGAAAAACTGTTTTTT	CATGQEATNEKLFF
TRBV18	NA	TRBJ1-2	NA	TGTGCCAGCTCACCTGTCGACTATGGCTACACCTTC	CASSPVDYGYTF
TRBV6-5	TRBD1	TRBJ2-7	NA	TGTGCCAGCAGTCAACCCGGGACAGGAGGGTACGAGCAGTACTTC	CASSQPGTGGYEQYF
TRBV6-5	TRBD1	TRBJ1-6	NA	TGTGCCAGCAGGGGACAGGGAGGTTCACCCCTCCACTTT	CASRGQGGSPLHF
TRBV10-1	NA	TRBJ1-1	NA	TGCGCCAGCAGTGTCGGAGGGCGGAACACTGAAGCTTTCTTT	CASSVGGRNTEAFF
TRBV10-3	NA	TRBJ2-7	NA	TGTGCCACATATAAACAGGGTAACGAGCAGTACTTC	CATYKQGNEQYF
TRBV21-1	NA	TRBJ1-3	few	TGTGCCAGCAGCAAAGGGAACAGGGAGGGAAACACCATATATTTT	CASSKGNREGNTIYF
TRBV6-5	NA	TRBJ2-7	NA	TGTGCCAGCAGTAGCCCCCGCAAGAGATCCTACGAGCAGTACTTC	CASSSPRKRSYEQYF
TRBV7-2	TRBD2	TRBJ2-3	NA	TGTGCCAGCAGCCCGCCCGGGACTAGCGGCTCGGGTACGCAGTATTTT	CASSPPGTSGSGTQYF
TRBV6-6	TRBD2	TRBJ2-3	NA	TGTGCCAGCACCCACCTGACTAGCGGAGGGACAGATACGCAGTATTTT	CASTHLTSGGTDTQYF
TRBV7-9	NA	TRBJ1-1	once	TGTGCCAGCAGCCCCGGCATTTTGGACATTCGGGCTTTCTTT	CASSPGILDIRAFF
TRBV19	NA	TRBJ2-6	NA	TGTGCCAGTAGTATCGTAGCGTCGGACGTCCTGACTTTC	CASSIVASDVLTF
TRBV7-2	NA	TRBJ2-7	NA	TGTGCCAGCAGTTCACAGGGTTCCTCCTACGAGCAGTACTTC	CASSSQGSSYEQYF
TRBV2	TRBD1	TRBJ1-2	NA	TGTGCCAGCAGTGCGGGACAGGGAGGCTACACCTTC	CASSAGQGGYTF
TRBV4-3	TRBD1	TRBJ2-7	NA	TGCGCCAGCAGCCAAGAGAAAACAGGGGGGTCCCGGGAGCAGTACTTC	CASSQEKTGGSREQYF
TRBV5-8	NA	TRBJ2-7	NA	TGTGCCAGCAGCTTGGACAGCCTCCCGGGGGCCTACGAGCAGTACTTC	CASSLDSLPGAYEQYF
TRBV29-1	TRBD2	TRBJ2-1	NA	TGCAGCGCTGGCGGGAGGAGCTCCTACAATGAGCAGTTCTTC	CSAGGRSSYNEQFF
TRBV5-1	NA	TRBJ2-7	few	TGCGCCAGCAGCTTGGAGGCCCACGACAGTCTCCCCGGCGAGCAGTACTTC	CASSLEAHDSLPGEQYF
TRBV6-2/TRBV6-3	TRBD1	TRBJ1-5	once	TGTGCCAGCAGTACCAGGGGGTATCGTGATCAGCCCCAGCATTTT	CASSTRGYRDQPQHF
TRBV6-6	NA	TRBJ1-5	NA	TGTGCCAGCAGCCTGACAGCAAGCAATCAGCCCCAGCATTTT	CASSLTASNQPQHF
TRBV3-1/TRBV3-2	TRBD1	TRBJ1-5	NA	TGTGCCAGCAGCCACCGGGACAGGGAAGAACAGCCCCAGCATTTT	CASSHRDREEQPQHF
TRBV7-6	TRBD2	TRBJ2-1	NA	TGTGCCAGCAGCTTGAACGGGGGGGTATCGGATGAGCAGTTCTTC	CASSLNGGVSDEQFF
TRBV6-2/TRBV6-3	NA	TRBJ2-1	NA	TGTGCCAGCAGTCCACGGGGCCGGGGGACGGACTCCTACAATGAGCAGTTCTTC	CASSPRGRGTDSYNEQFF
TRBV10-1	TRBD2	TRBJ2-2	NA	TGCGCCAGCAGCAACCTAGCGGGAGTAGGCACCGGGGAGCTGTTTTTT	CASSNLAGVGTGELFF
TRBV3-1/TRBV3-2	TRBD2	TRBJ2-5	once	TGTGCCAGCAGCCGGACTAGCGGGGGGGCGGAGACCCAGTACTTC	CASSRTSGGAETQYF
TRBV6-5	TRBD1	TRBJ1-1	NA	TGTGCCAGCAGTTACGGGACAGGGGTGAACACTGAAGCTTTCTTT	CASSYGTGVNTEAFF
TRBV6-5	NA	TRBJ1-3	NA	TGTGCCAGCTCGAGGAGCTCTGGAAACACCATATATTTT	CASSRSSGNTIYF
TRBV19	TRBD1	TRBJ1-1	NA	TGTGCCAGTAGTCCCCGGGACAGGGGACGGGGGACCACTGAAGCTTTCTTT	CASSPRDRGRGTTEAFF
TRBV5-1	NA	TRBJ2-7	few	TGCGCCAGCAGCCCGGACAGTCCCTACGAGCAGTACTTC	CASSPDSPYEQYF
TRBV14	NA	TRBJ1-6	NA	TGTGCCAGCACGGGGAGCAGGGGTAATTCACCCCTCCACTTT	CASTGSRGNSPLHF
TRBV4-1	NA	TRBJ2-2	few	TGCGCCAGCAGCCTAGGGGCCGCTCGGTCCACCACCGGGGAGCTGTTTTTT	CASSLGAARSTTGELFF
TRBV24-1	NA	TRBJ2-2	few	TGTGCCACCAGTGACAGGTCCTTCGCGAACACCGGGGAGCTGTTTTTT	CATSDRSFANTGELFF
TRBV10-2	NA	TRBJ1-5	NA	TGCGCCAGCAGGACAGCTAGCAATCAGCCCCAGCATTTT	CASRTASNQPQHF
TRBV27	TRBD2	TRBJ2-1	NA	TGTGCCAGCAGCCAAAGGGGGACTAGCGGGAGGGCGGGGCAGTTCTTC	CASSQRGTSGRAGQFF
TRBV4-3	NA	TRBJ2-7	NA	TGCGCCAGCAGCCAAGAGGGCCAGAGCTCCTACGAGCAGTACTTC	CASSQEGQSSYEQYF
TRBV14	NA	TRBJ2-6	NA	TGTGCCGAACCCTCGGACAGTCCCTCTGGGGCCAACGTCCTGACTTTC	CAEPSDSPSGANVLTF
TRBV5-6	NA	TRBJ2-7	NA	TGTGCCAGCAGCTCATTTTTTATCAGGGGCTACGAGCAGTACTTC	CASSSFFIRGYEQYF
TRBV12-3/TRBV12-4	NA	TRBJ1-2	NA	TGTGCCAGCAGTCCGAGAAACTATGGCTACACCTTC	CASSPRNYGYTF
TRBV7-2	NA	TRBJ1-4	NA	TGTGCCAGCCGCCTAGGAGGAAATAATGAAAAACTGTTTTTT	CASRLGGNNEKLFF
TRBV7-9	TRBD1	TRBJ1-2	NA	TGTGCCAGCAGCCTACAGGGGATAAGTGGCTACACCTTC	CASSLQGISGYTF
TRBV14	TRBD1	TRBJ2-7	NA	TGTGCCAGCACCCTAGTACAGGGGGCAAGCGAGCAGTACTTC	CASTLVQGASEQYF
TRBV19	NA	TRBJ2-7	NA	TGTGCCAGTAGTATGGCAGGGGCACTCTACGAGCAGTACTTC	CASSMAGALYEQYF
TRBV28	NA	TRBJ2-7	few	TGTGCCAGCAGTTCGGACAGTACCTACGAGCAGTACTTC	CASSSDSTYEQYF
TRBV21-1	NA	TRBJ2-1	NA	TGTGCCAGCAGCCATGCCGGGACTAATTCCTACAATGAGCAGTTCTTC	CASSHAGTNSYNEQFF
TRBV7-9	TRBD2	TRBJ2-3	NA	TGTGCCAGCAGAGGACTAGCGGGGGGCACAGATACGCAGTATTTT	CASRGLAGGTDTQYF
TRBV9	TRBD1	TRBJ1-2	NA	TGTGCCAGCAGCTCGACAGGGTACTATGGCTACACCTTC	CASSSTGYYGYTF
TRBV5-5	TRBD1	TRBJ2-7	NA	TGTGCCAGCAGCCCCAACCAGGGGGAACTTTCGACGTACGAGCAGTACTTC	CASSPNQGELSTYEQYF